The clone carrying this T cell receptor (beta chain) came up many times. No antigen is known for it. V lost 6 bases, J lost 1 base, and 9 bases stayed unmatched. There are 16 residues in the CDR3. The germline V gene has CDR1 ENHRY and CDR2 SYGVKD. These data originate in a study of shared clonotypes between healthy human individuals. Looking at the study overall: CD4 naive and memory got three plates each, CD8 naive two, CD8 memory one.

Each subset's genomic DNA was shared equally among a number of immunoSEQ plates. Authors' methods: Junction-only sequences produced by ImmunoSEQ had no quality scores, so filtering differed. This table comes from immunoSEQ multiplex PCR, and its TCRdb copy is limited to in-frame clones, with some not included. That table gives V, J and clone size, and the DNA gave D and trimming. In the table there are over a million clones, approximately 80% of which are singletons. Study findings and constraints: Large depth notwithstanding, sorted-subset sequencing proved incomplete by rarefaction.

This chain joins TRBV10-3 and TRBJ1-1, with 9 bases aligning to TRBD1. Sequenced input: memory CD4+ T cells from PBMCs. As for subset: CD45RA-negative fraction. The TCR comes from a man aged 18 to 30 in good health. Some clones in this sample may be carry-over from other donors' samples. CDR3 sequence: CAISQLPGQGNTEAFF. The CDR3 DNA reads TGTGCCATCAGCCAACTCCCGGGACAGGGGAACACTGAAGCTTTCTTT.